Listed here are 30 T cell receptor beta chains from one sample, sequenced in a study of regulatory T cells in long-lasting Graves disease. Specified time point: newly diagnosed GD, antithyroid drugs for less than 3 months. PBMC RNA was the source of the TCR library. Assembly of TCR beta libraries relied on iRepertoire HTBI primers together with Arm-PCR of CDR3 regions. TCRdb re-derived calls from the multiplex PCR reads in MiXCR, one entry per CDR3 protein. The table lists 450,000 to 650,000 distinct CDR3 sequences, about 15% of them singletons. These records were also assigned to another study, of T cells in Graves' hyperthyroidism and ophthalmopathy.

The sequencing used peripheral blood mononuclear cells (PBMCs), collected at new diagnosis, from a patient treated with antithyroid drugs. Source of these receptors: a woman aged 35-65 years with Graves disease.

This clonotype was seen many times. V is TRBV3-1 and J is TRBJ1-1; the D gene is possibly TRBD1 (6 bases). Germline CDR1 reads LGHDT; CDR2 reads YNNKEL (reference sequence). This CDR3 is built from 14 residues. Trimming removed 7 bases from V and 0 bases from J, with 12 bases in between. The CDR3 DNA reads TGTGCCAGCACCAGAGACAGGCTGAACACTGAAGCTTTCTTT. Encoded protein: CASTRDRLNTEAFF.

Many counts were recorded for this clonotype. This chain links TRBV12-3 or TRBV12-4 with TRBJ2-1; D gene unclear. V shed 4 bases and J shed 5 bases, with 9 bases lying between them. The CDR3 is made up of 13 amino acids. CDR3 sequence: CASSSVSHNEQFF. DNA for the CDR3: TGTGCCAGCAGTTCGGTATCTCACAATGAGCAGTTCTTC.

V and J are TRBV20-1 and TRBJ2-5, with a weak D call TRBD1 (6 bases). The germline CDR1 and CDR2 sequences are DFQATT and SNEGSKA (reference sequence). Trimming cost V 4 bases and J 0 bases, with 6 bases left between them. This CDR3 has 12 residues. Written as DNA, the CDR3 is TGCAGTGCTACAGGGGACCAAGAGACCCAGTACTTC. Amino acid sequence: CSATGDQETQYF.

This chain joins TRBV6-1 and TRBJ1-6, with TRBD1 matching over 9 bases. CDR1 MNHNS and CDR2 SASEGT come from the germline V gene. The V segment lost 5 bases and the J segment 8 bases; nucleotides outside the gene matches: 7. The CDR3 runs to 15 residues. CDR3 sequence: CASSRDREFDSPLHF. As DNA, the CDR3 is TGTGCCAGCAGTAGGGACAGGGAGTTTGATTCACCCCTCCACTTT.

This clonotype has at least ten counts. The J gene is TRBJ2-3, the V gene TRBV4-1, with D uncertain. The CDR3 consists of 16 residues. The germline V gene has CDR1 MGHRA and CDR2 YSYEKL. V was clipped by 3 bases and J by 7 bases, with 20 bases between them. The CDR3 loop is CASSHSPGLAKHTQYF. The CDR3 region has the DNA TGCGCCAGCAGCCATAGCCCCGGCCTGGCGAAGCATACGCAGTATTTT.

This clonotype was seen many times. CDR3 residues: CASSRSRTGVGSYEQYF. The CDR3 DNA is TGTGCCAGCAGCCGCTCGAGGACAGGGGTCGGATCCTACGAGCAGTACTTC. The chain uses TRBV3-1 and TRBJ2-7; 9 bases align to TRBD1. V shed 4 bases, J shed 1 base, and the junction held 11 bases outside the gene matches. The CDR3 spans 17 residues. Per the germline V gene, CDR1 is LGHDT and CDR2 is YNNKEL (reference sequence).

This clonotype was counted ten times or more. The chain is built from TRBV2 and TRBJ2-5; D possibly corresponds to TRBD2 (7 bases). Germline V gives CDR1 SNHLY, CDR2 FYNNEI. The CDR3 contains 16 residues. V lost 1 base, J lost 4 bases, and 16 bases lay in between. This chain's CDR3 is CASSEVGGGAGETQYF. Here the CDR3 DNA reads TGTGCCAGCAGTGAAGTTGGAGGGGGGGCAGGAGAGACCCAGTACTTC.

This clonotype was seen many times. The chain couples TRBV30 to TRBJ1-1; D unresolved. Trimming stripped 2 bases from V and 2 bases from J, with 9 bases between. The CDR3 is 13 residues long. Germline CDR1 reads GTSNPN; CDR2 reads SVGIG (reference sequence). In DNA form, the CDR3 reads TGTGCCTGGAGTTGGCAGGTCAACACTGAAGCTTTCTTT. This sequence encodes CAWSWQVNTEAFF.

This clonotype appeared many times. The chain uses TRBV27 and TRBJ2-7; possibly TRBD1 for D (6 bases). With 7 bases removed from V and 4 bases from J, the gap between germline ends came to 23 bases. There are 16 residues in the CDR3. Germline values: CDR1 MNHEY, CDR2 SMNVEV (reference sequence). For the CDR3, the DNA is TGTGCCAGCATGAACCTTAACAGGGTTGGGCTTTACGAGCAGTACTTC. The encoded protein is CASMNLNRVGLYEQYF.

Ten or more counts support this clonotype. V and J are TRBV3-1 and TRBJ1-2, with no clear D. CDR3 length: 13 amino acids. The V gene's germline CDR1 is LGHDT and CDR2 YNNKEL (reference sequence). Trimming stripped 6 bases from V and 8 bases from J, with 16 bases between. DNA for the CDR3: TGTGCCAGCAGACCCCTGGGCAGCCCAGGCTACACCTTC. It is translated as CASRPLGSPGYTF. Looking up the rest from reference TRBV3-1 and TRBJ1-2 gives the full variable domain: DTAVSQTPKYLVTQMGNDKSIKCEQNLGHDTMYWYKQDSKKFLKIMFSYNNKELIINETVPNRFSPKSPDKAHLNLHINSLELGDSAVYFCASRPLGSPGYTFGSGTRLTVV.

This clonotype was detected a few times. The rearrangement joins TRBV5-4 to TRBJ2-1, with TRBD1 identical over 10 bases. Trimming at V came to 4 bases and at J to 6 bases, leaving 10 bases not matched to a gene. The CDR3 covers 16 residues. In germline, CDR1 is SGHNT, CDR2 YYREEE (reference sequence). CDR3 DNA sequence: TGTGCCAGCAGCCCCGGAGGTAGGACAGGGGGCAATGAGCAGTTCTTC. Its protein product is CASSPGGRTGGNEQFF.

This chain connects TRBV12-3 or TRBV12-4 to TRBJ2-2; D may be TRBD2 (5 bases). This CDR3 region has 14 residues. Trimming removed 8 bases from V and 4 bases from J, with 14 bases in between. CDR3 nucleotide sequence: TGTGCCAGCGAACCGGGGAGAGGCACCGGGGAGCTGTTTTTT. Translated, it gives CASEPGRGTGELFF.

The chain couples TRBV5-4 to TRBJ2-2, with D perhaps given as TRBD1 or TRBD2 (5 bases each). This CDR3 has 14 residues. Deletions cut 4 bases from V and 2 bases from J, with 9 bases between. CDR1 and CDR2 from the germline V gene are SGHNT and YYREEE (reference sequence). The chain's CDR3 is CASSEGINTGELFF. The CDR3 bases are TGTGCCAGCAGCGAGGGGATTAACACCGGGGAGCTGTTTTTT.

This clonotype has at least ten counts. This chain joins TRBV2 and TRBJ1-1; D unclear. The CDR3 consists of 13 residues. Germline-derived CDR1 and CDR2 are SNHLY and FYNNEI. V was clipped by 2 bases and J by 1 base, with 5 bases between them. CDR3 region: CASSEWRNTEAFF. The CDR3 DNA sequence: TGTGCCAGCAGTGAATGGCGGAACACTGAAGCTTTCTTT.

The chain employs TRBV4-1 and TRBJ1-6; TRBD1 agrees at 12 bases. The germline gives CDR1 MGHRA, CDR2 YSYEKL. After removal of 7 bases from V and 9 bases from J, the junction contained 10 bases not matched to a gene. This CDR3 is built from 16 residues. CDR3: CASKRGEGQGASPLHF. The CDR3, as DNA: TGCGCCAGCAAAAGGGGGGAGGGACAGGGGGCTTCACCCCTCCACTTT.

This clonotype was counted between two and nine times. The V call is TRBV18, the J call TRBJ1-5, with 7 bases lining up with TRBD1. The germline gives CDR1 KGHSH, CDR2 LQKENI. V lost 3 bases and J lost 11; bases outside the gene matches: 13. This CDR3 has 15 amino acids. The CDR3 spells CASSPSPQGGMTQHF. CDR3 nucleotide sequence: TGTGCCAGCTCACCTTCTCCCCAGGGGGGAATGACCCAGCATTTT.

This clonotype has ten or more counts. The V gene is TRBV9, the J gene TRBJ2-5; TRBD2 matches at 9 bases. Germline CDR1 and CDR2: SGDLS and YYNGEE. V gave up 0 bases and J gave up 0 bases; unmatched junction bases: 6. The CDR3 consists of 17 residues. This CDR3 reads CASSVGWLAGYQETQYF. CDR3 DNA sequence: TGTGCCAGCAGCGTAGGATGGCTAGCGGGGTACCAAGAGACCCAGTACTTC.

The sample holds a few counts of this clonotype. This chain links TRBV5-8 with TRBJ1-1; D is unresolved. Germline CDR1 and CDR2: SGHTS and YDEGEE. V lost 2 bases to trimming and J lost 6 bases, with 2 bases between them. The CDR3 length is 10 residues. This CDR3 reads CASSFSEAFF. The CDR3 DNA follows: TGTGCCAGCAGCTTTTCTGAAGCTTTCTTT.

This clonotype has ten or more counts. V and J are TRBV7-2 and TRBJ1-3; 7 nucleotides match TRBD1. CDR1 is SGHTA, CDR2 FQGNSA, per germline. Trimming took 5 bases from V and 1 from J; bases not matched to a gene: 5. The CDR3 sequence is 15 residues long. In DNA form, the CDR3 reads TGTGCCAGCAGCCCCCGACAGGGTTCTGGAAACACCATATATTTT. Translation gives CASSPRQGSGNTIYF.

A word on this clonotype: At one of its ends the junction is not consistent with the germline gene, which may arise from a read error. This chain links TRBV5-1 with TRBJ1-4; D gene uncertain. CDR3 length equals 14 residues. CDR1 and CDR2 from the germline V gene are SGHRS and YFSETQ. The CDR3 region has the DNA TGCGCCAGCAGCTTGGTTGGGATTAATGAAAAACTGCTTTTT. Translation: CASSLVGINEKLLF.

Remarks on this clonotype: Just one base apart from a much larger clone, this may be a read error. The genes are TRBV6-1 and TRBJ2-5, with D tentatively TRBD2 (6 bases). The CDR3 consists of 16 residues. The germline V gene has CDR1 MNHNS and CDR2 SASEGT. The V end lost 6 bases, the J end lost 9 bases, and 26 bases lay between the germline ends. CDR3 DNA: TGTGCCAGCAGCCAGACCACTTTGAGAGGTGGGGAGGCCCAGTACTTC. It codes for CASSQTTLRGGEAQYF.

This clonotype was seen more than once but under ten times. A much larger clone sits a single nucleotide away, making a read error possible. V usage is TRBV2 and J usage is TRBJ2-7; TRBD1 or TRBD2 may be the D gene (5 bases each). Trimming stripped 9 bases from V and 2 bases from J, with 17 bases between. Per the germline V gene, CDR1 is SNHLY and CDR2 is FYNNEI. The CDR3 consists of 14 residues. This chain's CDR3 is CASETGTTAYEQYF. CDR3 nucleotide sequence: TGTGCCAGTGAGACCGGGACCACCGCCTACGAGCAGTACTTC.

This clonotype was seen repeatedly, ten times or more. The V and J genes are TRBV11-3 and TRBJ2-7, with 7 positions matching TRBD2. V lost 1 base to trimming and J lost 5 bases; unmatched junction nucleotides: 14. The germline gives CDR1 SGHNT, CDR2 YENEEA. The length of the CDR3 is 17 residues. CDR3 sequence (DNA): TGTGCCAGCAGCTTAGGGATAACCGGAGCGGGGAGCCACGAGCAGTACTTC. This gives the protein CASSLGITGAGSHEQYF. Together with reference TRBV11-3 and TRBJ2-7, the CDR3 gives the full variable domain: EAGVVQSPRYKIIEKKQPVAFWCNPISGHNTLYWYLQNLGQGPELLIRYENEEAVDDSQLPKDRFSAERLKGVDSTLKIQPAELGDSAVYLCASSLGITGAGSHEQYFGPGTRLTVT.

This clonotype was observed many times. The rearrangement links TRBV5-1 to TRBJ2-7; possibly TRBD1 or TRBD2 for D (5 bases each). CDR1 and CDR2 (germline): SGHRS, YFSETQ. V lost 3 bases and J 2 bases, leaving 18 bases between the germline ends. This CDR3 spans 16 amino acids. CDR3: CASSSGSAGIPYEQYF. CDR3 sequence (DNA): TGCGCCAGCAGCTCAGGGAGCGCTGGGATCCCCTACGAGCAGTACTTC.

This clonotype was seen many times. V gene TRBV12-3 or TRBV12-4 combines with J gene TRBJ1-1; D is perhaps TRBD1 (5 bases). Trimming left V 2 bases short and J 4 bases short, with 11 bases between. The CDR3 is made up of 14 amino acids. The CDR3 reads CASSLLQVLTEAFF. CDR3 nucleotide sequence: TGTGCCAGCAGTTTATTACAGGTGCTCACTGAAGCTTTCTTT.

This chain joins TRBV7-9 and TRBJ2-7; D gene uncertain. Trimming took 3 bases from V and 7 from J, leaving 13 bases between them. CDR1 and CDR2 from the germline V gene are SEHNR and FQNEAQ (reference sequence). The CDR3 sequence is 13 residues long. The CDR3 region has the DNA TGTGCCAGCAGCTTTAACCCTGTGGGGGAGCAGTACTTC. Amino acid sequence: CASSFNPVGEQYF. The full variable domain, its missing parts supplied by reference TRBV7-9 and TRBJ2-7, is DTGVSQNPRHKITKRGQNVTFRCDPISEHNRLYWYRQTLGQGPEFLTYFQNEAQLEKSRLLSDRFSAERPKGSFSTLEIQRTEQGDSAMYLCASSFNPVGEQYFGPGTRLTVT.

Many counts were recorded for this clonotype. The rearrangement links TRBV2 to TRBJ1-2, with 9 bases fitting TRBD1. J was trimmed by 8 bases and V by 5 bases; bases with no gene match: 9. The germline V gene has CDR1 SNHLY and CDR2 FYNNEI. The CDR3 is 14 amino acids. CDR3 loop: CASSWGDRVRGYTF. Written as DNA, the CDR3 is TGTGCCAGCAGTTGGGGGGACAGGGTTCGGGGCTACACCTTC.

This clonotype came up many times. This CDR3 reads CASSFRQGALNTEAFF. CDR3 nucleotides: TGTGCCAGCAGTTTCCGGCAGGGGGCTTTGAACACTGAAGCTTTCTTT. The V gene is TRBV12-3 or TRBV12-4, the J gene TRBJ1-1, with 8 bases matching TRBD1. The CDR3 runs 16 residues. Trimming cost V 3 bases and J 0 bases; bases outside gene matches: 6.

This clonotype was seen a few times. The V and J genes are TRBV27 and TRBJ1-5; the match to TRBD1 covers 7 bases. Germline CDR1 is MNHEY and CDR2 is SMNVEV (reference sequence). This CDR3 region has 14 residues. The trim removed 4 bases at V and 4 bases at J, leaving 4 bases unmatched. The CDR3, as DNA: TGTGCCAGCAGTTCCGCAGGGGGGAATCAGCCCCAGCATTTT. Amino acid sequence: CASSSAGGNQPQHF.

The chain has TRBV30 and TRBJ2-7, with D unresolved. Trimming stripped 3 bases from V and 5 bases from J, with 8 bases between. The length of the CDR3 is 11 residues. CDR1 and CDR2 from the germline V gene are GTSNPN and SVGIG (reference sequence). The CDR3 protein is CAWSGRNEQYF. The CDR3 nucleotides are TGTGCCTGGAGCGGGCGGAACGAGCAGTACTTC.